One and the same sample provided the 3 T cell receptor beta chains below, sequenced in a study of T cells in Graves' hyperthyroidism and ophthalmopathy. TCR beta CDR3 region amplification was performed from RNA transcripts. During a first-round RT-PCR of the TCR CDR3, the HTBI primer set was used. TCRdb re-derived calls from the multiplex PCR reads in MiXCR, one entry per CDR3 protein. The data hold about 770,000 distinct CDR3 sequences, with 18% observed a single time. The specimen was blood. The source is a woman aged 45 to 65 with Graves' hyperthyroidism that later progressed to Graves' ophthalmopathy.

This clonotype showed up just a few times. The V and J genes are TRBV20-1 and TRBJ2-7, with D unresolved. Trimming removed 1 base at V and 2 bases at J, with 15 bases between. CDR3 length equals 15 residues. CDR1 and CDR2 (germline): DFQATT, SNEGSKA (reference sequence). For the CDR3, the DNA is TGCAGTGCTAGAGGGTCGCGAGACCCAGCCTACGAGCAGTACTTC. It encodes CSARGSRDPAYEQYF.

This clonotype came up many times. This sequence joins TRBV20-1 and TRBJ2-7; D possibly corresponds to TRBD1 (5 bases). The CDR3 consists of 13 residues. Trimming cost V 5 bases and J 2 bases, with 13 bases left between them. Per the germline V gene, CDR1 is DFQATT and CDR2 is SNEGSKA (reference sequence). In DNA form, the CDR3 reads TGCAGTGCTCCCAGGACACCCACCTACGAGCAGTACTTC. The encoded protein is CSAPRTPTYEQYF.

This clonotype turned up a few times. The rearrangement joins TRBV6-1 to TRBJ2-5; TRBD2 aligns across 10 bases. Trimming took 5 bases from V and 6 from J; bases not matched to a gene: 6. CDR3 length equals 14 residues. Germline V gene data show CDR1 as MNHNS and CDR2 as SASEGT. The DNA for the CDR3 is TGTGCCAGCAGTCCGGGACTAGCGCAAAAGACCCAGTACTTC. Protein product: CASSPGLAQKTQYF.